One and the same sample provided the 11 T cell receptor beta chains below, sequenced in a study of blood T cell repertoires in COVID-19. Produced via immunoSEQ multiplex PCR; TCRdb's table is partial and in-frame only. The data contain some 670,000 clones, 80% to 90% of them singletons. Sequencing was performed on peripheral blood. The receptor source for this set is a woman aged 18 to 35 with acute or convalescent COVID-19.

V and J are TRBV6-5 and TRBJ2-7; TRBD2 matches at 8 bases. The length of the CDR3 is 14 residues. Trimming cost V 6 bases and J 2 bases; bases outside gene matches: 6. The germline V gene has CDR1 MNHEY and CDR2 SVGAGI. Here the CDR3 DNA reads TGTGCCAGCAGCTTCAAGCGGGGGCCCTACGAGCAGTACTTC. Translated, it gives CASSFKRGPYEQYF.

Regarding this clone: Different DNA sequences within this sample yield the same CDR3. The CDR3 is CASSPSGDYGYTF. The CDR3 nucleotides are TGTGCCAGCAGTCCCTCGGGGGACTATGGCTACACCTTC. This chain links TRBV27 with TRBJ1-2; TRBD1 might be the D (5 bases). There are 13 residues in the CDR3. Trimming removed 5 bases from V and 3 bases from J, with 10 bases in between. Germline V gene sequence: CDR1 MNHEY, CDR2 SMNVEV (reference sequence).

The gene calls are TRBV19 and TRBJ1-2; possible D gene TRBD1, 5 bases. Trimming shortened V by 4 bases and J by 6 bases, and 18 bases separated the two germline ends. This CDR3 contains 15 residues. Per the germline V gene, CDR1 is LNHDA and CDR2 is SQIVND (reference sequence). For the CDR3, the DNA is TGTGCCAGTAGTAACCCCGGGACTGGCGAGGATGGCTACACCTTC. Residues: CASSNPGTGEDGYTF.

The V call is TRBV24-1, the J call TRBJ1-2, with a tentative D call TRBD1 (6 bases). The CDR3 covers 14 residues. CDR1 is KGHDR and CDR2 is SFDVKD in the germline V gene. The V gene lost 3 bases and the J gene lost 4 bases, with 11 bases spanning the gap. The CDR3 DNA reads TGTGCCACCAGTGATACACTACAGGGCTATGGCTACACCTTC. Translation gives CATSDTLQGYGYTF.

The genes are TRBV5-6 and TRBJ2-5; a weak D match, TRBD1 (6 bases). CDR1 and CDR2 from the germline V gene are SGHDT and YYEEEE. The V gene lost 4 bases and the J gene lost 2 bases, with 15 bases spanning the gap. This CDR3 contains 15 residues. CDR3 sequence (DNA): TGTGCCAGCAGCCAAACCCCGACAGGACAAGAGACCCAGTACTTC. It specifies CASSQTPTGQETQYF.

The genes are TRBV6-5 and TRBJ2-7; the match to TRBD1 covers 8 bases. Germline values: CDR1 MNHEY, CDR2 SVGAGI. The CDR3 has 15 residues. V shed 9 bases and J 3 bases; nucleotides not matched to a gene: 13. This CDR3 reads CASQGPGQGNYEQYF. The DNA of the CDR3 is TGTGCCAGTCAGGGCCCCGGACAGGGAAACTACGAGCAGTACTTC.

This clone was recorded only once. The chain uses TRBV15 and TRBJ1-4; D gene unclear. The ends were cut back, 0 bases at V and 11 bases at J, with 28 bases in the middle. The CDR3 has 19 amino acids. Germline values: CDR1 LNHNV, CDR2 YYDKDF (reference sequence). The CDR3 nucleotides are TGTGCCACCAGCAGAGATATGCCGGCAGGCCCTGGATCCCCGTCCAAACTGTTTTTT. This gives the protein CATSRDMPAGPGSPSKLFF. The full variable domain, its missing parts supplied by reference TRBV15 and TRBJ1-4, is DAMVIQNPRYQVTQFGKPVTLSCSQTLNHNVMYWYQQKSSQAPKLLFHYYDKDFNNEADTPDNFQSRRPNTSFCFLDIRSPGLGDTAMYLCATSRDMPAGPGSPSKLFFGSGTQLSVL.

J is TRBJ1-4 and V is TRBV10-3; 9 bases line up with TRBD1. The length of the CDR3 is 14 residues. Germline trimming cut 7 bases from V and 8 bases from J; bases unmatched to any gene: 8. Germline assignment: CDR1 ENHRY and CDR2 SYGVKD. CDR3 in amino acids: CAIKTDRGGEKLFF. The CDR3 DNA reads TGTGCCATCAAAACGGACAGGGGCGGCGAAAAACTGTTTTTT.

This rearrangement joins TRBV27 to TRBJ1-4; 7 bases fit TRBD1. The CDR3 has 13 amino acids. J gave up 8 bases and V 3 bases, and 3 bases lay outside the gene matches. Per the germline V gene, CDR1 is MNHEY and CDR2 is SMNVEV (reference sequence). The CDR3 protein is CASSFTGEEKLFF. DNA of the CDR3: TGTGCCAGCAGTTTTACAGGGGAGGAAAAACTGTTTTTT.

This chain links TRBV9 with TRBJ2-1, with a weak D call TRBD1 (6 bases). Germline-derived CDR1 and CDR2 are SGDLS and YYNGEE. The CDR3 totals 14 residues. Trimming stripped 3 bases from V and 1 base from J, with 8 bases between. The DNA for the CDR3 is TGTGCCAGCAGCGCGGGACATTCCTACAATGAGCAGTTCTTC. This sequence encodes CASSAGHSYNEQFF.

The gene calls are TRBV7-3 and TRBJ1-2, with 11 bases fitting TRBD1. The CDR3 loop spans 13 amino acids. J was trimmed by 7 bases and V by 3 bases; bases with no gene match: 1. Germline CDR1 is SGHTA and CDR2 is FQGTGA. For the CDR3, the DNA is TGTGCCAGCAGCTTGGACAGGGGGCTTGGCTACACCTTC. It is translated as CASSLDRGLGYTF.